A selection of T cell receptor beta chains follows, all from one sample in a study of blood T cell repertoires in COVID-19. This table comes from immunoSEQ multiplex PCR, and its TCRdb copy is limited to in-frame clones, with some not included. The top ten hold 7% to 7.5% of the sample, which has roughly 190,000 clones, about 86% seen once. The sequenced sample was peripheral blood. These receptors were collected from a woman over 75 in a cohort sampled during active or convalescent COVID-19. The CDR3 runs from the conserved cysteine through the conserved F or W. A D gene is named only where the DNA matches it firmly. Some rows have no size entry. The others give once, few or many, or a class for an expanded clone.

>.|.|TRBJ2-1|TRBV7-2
CASSGRGLLNEQFF
TGTGCCAGCAGCGGAAGGGGACTCCTCAATGAGCAGTTCTTC
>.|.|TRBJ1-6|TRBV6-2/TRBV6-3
CASSYGRVAYNSPLHF
TGTGCCAGCAGTTATGGCAGGGTGGCCTATAATTCACCCCTCCACTTT
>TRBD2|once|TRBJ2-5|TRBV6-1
CASSEGLARETQYF
TGTGCCAGCAGTGAAGGACTAGCGAGGGAGACCCAGTACTTC
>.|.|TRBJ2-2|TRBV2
CASSEETANTGELFF
TGTGCCAGCAGTGAAGAGACAGCGAACACCGGGGAGCTGTTTTTT
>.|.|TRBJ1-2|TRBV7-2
CASSLHRVSYGYTF
TGTGCCAGCAGCTTACACAGGGTCAGCTATGGCTACACCTTC
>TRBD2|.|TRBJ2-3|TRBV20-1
CSASGDYTDTQYF
TGCAGTGCTAGTGGGGACTACACAGATACGCAGTATTTT
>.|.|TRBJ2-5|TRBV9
CASSGPRRLLQETQYF
TGTGCCAGCAGCGGTCCTCGCAGGCTCTTACAAGAGACCCAGTACTTC
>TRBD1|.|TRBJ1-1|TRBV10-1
CASSESGTAAVAFF
TGCGCCAGCAGTGAGTCAGGGACAGCCGCCGTAGCTTTCTTT
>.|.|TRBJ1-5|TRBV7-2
CASSLVQEQPQHF
TGTGCCAGCAGCTTAGTACAGGAACAGCCCCAGCATTTT
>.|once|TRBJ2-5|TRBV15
CATSSRDNKGETQYF
TGTGCCACCAGCAGCCGAGACAACAAGGGGGAGACCCAGTACTTC
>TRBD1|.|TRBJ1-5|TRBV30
CAWGQGISQPQHF
TGTGCCTGGGGACAGGGGATTAGTCAGCCCCAGCATTTT
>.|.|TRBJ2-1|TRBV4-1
CASSQDWVSGNEQFF
TGCGCCAGCAGCCAAGATTGGGTTAGCGGTAATGAGCAGTTCTTC
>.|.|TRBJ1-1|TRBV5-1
CASITGTGNTEAFF
TGCGCCAGCATAACAGGGACGGGGAACACTGAAGCTTTCTTT
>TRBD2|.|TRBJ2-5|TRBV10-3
CAISEFGRRASGTTRTQYF
TGTGCCATCAGTGAGTTTGGTCGACGGGCTAGCGGGACTACCCGGACCCAGTACTTC
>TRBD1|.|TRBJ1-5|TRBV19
CASSPGTGANYGNQPQHF
TGTGCCAGTAGCCCCGGGACAGGCGCCAACTACGGCAATCAGCCCCAGCATTTT
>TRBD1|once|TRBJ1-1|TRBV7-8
CASRDRDSMNTEAFF
TGTGCCAGTAGAGACAGGGATTCCATGAACACTGAAGCTTTCTTT